This TCR beta chain was captured in a study of T cells in Graves' hyperthyroidism and ophthalmopathy. The germline gives CDR1 SGHRS, CDR2 YFSETQ. V gave up 3 bases and J gave up 2 bases; unmatched junction bases: 7. CDR3 length: 18 residues. In this sample, this clonotype turned up a few times. What was amplified from RNA transcripts were TCR beta CDR3 regions. HTBI primers were employed in a first-round RT-PCR of the TCR CDR3. From the multiplex PCR reads, TCRdb called clonotypes with MiXCR, one entry per CDR3 protein. Among 300,000 or so distinct CDR3 sequences listed, approximately 15% were seen once.

The source material was blood. The chain recombines TRBV5-1 with TRBJ2-5; 16 positions match TRBD2. The receptor comes from a woman aged 55-70 years with Graves' ophthalmopathy. CDR3 in amino acids: CASSSGTSGGGAQETQYF. The CDR3 DNA sequence: TGCGCCAGCAGCTCCGGGACTAGCGGGGGGGGGGCACAAGAGACCCAGTACTTC.